This TCR beta chain comes out of a study of T cell repertoires in cytomegalovirus infection. Across the study: Signatures in public TCR beta sequences pointed to both CMV infection and matching HLA type. Regarding the study as a whole: Cumulative public TCR beta family frequency identified CMV carriers with the relevant HLA. CMV-specific HLA-C-restricted TCR beta clonotypes dominated the ex vivo response.

TCRdb reanalysed the reads using MiXCR and keeps one entry per CDR3 protein. The table includes around 300,000 distinct CDR3 sequences, 25% detected once. Germline CDR1 reads MNHEY; CDR2 reads SVGAGI. This CDR3 spans 14 amino acids. Trimming removed 5 bases from V and 0 bases from J, with 8 bases in between. With respect to this clonotype: Its antigen is not identified.

The receptor was derived from a human donor in good health (CMV status not recorded). Some clones in this sample may be carry-over from other donors' samples. Material: PBMCs. The chain links TRBV6-5 to TRBJ2-4; TRBD2 is a possible D gene (6 bases). CDR3 loop: CASSKGLAKNIQYF. In DNA, the CDR3 is TGTGCCAGCAGTAAGGGACTAGCCAAAAACATTCAGTACTTC.